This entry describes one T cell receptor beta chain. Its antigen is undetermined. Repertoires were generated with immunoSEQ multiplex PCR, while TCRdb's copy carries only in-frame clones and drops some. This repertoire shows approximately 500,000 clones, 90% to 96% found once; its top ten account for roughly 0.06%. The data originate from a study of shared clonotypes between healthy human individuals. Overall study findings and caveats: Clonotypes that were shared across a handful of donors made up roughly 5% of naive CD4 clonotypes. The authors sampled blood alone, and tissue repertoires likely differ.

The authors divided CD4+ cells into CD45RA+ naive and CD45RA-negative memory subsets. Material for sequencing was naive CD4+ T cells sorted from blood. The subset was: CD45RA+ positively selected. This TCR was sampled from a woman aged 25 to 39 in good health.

DNA for the CDR3: TGTGCCAGCAGCCACCAGCCGGGACTAGCGGGAGGGTTGGCCTACGAGCAGTACTTC. The encoded protein is CASSHQPGLAGGLAYEQYF. The rearrangement uses TRBV11-2 and TRBJ2-7; 16 nucleotides line up with TRBD2. The ends lost 5 bases at V and 2 bases at J; junction bases unmatched: 12. Germline V gene lookup returns CDR1 SGHAT and CDR2 FQNNGV. The CDR3 loop spans 19 amino acids.